These 2 T cell receptor beta chains were sequenced from one sample in a study of brain T cells in children with intractable seizures. Sequencing was performed with immunoSEQ multiplex PCR; in TCRdb, only in-frame clones are kept and a portion is missing. The data show roughly 80,000 clones, 90% to 95% seen once. The sequences come from peripheral blood, collected at surgery. The receptors here all came from a girl aged 2 to 10 with Rasmussen encephalitis and intractable seizures.

The V gene is TRBV29-1, the J gene TRBJ2-5, with D maybe TRBD1 (5 bases). V lost 7 bases, J lost 6 bases, and 12 bases lay in between. In germline, CDR1 is SQVTM, CDR2 ANQGSEA. This CDR3 is built from 11 residues. The DNA for the CDR3 is TGCAGCGGGGGCCACCGGCAGACCCAGTACTTC. Translated: CSGGHRQTQYF. Based on the CDR3 plus reference TRBV29-1 and TRBJ2-5, the full variable domain is SAVISQKPSRDICQRGTSLTIQCQVDSQVTMMFWYRQQPGQSLTLIATANQGSEATYESGFVIDKFPISRPNLTFSTLTVSNMSPEDSSIYLCSGGHRQTQYFGPGTRLLVL.

The chain employs TRBV29-1 and TRBJ2-2, with TRBD2 as a possible D gene (5 bases). The CDR3 is 13 amino acids. Between the trimmed V and J ends, which lost 3 bases and 2 bases, there was a span of 7 bases. Germline V CDR1 and CDR2: SQVTM, ANQGSEA. CDR3 sequence (DNA): TGCAGCGTTGACGAGGGTAACACCGGGGAGCTGTTTTTT. Translating it yields CSVDEGNTGELFF.